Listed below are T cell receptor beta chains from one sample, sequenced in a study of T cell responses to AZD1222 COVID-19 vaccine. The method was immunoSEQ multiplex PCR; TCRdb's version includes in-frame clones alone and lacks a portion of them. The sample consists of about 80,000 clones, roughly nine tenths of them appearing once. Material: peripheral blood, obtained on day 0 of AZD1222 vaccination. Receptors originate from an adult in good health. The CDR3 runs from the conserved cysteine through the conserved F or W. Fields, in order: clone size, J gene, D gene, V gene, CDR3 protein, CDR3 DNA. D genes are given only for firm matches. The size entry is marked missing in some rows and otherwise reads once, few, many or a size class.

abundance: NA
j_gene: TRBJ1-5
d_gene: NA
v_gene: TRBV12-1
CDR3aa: CASSPTSGSNQPQHF
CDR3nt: TGTGCCAGCAGCCCGACTTCGGGTAGCAATCAGCCCCAGCATTTT

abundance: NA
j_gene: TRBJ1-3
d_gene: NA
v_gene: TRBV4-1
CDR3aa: CASSQGPASSAGNTIYF
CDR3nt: TGCGCCAGCAGCCAAGGTCCAGCCAGCTCGGCCGGAAACACCATATATTTT

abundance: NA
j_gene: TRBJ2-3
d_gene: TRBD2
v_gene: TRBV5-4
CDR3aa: CASSSNPPGLGLTSTDTQYF
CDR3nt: TGTGCCAGCAGCTCAAACCCACCGGGACTAGGCTTGACTAGCACAGATACGCAGTATTTT

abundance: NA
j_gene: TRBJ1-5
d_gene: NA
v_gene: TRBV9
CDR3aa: CASSPGTTSNQPQHF
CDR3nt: TGTGCCAGCAGCCCAGGGACCACGAGCAATCAGCCCCAGCATTTT

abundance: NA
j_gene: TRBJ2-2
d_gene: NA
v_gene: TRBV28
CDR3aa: CASSAGTRAAGELFF
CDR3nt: TGTGCCAGCAGTGCCGGGACCAGGGCGGCCGGGGAGCTGTTTTTT

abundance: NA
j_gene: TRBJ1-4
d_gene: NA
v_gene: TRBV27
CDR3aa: CASGYVEKLFF
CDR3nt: TGTGCCAGCGGCTACGTTGAAAAACTGTTTTTT

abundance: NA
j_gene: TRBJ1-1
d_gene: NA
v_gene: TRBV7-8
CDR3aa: CASSLEAVGTEAFF
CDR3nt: TGTGCCAGCAGCTTAGAGGCGGTGGGTACTGAAGCTTTCTTT

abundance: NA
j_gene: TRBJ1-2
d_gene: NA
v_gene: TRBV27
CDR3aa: CASSLGTSVGYGYTF
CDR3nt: TGTGCCAGCAGTCTCGGGACCTCTGTGGGCTATGGCTACACCTTC

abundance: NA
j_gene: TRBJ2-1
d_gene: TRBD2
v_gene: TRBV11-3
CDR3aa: CASRFTSASSYNEQFF
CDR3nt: TGTGCCAGCAGGTTCACTAGCGCTAGCTCCTACAATGAGCAGTTCTTC

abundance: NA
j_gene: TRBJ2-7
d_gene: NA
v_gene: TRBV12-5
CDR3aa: CARATRAGEQYF
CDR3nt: TGTGCTAGAGCCACCCGGGCCGGCGAGCAGTACTTC

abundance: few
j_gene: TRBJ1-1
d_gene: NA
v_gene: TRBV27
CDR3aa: CASSFIPMNTEAFF
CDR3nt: TGTGCCAGCAGTTTCATCCCCATGAACACTGAAGCTTTCTTT

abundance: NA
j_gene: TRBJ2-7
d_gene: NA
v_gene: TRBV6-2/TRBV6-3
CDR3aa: CASSLPDNSYEQYF
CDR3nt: TGTGCCAGCAGCTTACCCGATAACTCCTACGAGCAGTACTTC

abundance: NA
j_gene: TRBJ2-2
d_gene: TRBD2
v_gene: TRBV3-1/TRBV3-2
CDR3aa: CASSQGGTSGPNTGELFF
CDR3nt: TGTGCCAGCAGCCAAGGCGGGACTAGCGGGCCCAACACCGGGGAGCTGTTTTTT

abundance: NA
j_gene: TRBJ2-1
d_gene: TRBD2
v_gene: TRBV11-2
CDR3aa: CASSPGLASVEQFF
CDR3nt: TGTGCCAGCAGCCCGGGACTAGCGAGCGTTGAGCAGTTCTTC

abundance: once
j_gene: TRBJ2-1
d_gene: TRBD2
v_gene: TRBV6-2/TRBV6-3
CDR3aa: CASSSPMTSGRADEQFF
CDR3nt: TGTGCCAGCAGTTCTCCCATGACTAGCGGGAGAGCGGATGAGCAGTTCTTC

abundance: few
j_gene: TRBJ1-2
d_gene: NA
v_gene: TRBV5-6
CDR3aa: CASSFGTPYGYTF
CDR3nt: TGTGCCAGCAGCTTCGGGACACCCTATGGCTACACCTTC

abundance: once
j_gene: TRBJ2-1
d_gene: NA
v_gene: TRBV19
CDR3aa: CASKSGDGAYNEQFF
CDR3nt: TGTGCCAGTAAAAGCGGTGACGGTGCCTACAATGAGCAGTTCTTC

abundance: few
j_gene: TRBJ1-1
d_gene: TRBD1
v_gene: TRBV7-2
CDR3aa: CASSSTGTATEAFF
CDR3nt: TGTGCCAGCAGCTCAACCGGGACAGCCACTGAAGCTTTCTTT

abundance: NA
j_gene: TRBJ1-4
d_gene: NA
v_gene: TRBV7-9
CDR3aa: CASSPRTREKLFF
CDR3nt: TGTGCCAGCAGCCCGAGGACACGAGAAAAACTGTTTTTT

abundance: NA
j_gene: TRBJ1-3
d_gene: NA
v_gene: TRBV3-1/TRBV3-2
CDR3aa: CASSQDGGVTGNTIYF
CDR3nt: TGTGCCAGCAGCCAAGATGGAGGGGTTACTGGAAACACCATATATTTT

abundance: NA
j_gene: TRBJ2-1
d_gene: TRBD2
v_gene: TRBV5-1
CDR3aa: CASSFEGTSGRAYNEQFF
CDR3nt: TGCGCCAGCAGCTTCGAAGGGACTAGCGGGAGGGCCTACAATGAGCAGTTCTTC

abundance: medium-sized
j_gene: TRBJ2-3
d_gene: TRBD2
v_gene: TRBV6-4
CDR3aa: CASRGVAGGADTQYF
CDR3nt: TGTGCCAGCAGGGGGGTAGCGGGCGGAGCGGATACGCAGTATTTT

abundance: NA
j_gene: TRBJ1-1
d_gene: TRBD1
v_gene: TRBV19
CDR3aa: CASSHHRGQAEAFF
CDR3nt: TGTGCCAGTAGTCACCACAGGGGTCAGGCTGAAGCTTTCTTT

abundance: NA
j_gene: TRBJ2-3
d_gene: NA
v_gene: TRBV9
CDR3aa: CASNEISTDTQYF
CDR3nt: TGTGCCAGCAACGAGATTAGCACAGATACGCAGTATTTT

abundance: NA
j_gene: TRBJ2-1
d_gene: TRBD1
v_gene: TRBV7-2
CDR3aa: CASSLAGQGGLDEQFF
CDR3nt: TGTGCCAGCAGCTTAGCTGGACAGGGGGGGTTGGATGAGCAGTTCTTC

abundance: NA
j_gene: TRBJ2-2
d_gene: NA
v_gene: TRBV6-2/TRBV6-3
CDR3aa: CASSYGGPVTGELFF
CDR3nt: TGTGCCAGCAGTTACGGGGGACCCGTCACCGGGGAGCTGTTTTTT

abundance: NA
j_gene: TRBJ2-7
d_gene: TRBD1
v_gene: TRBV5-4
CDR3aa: CASSHRDRGSEQYF
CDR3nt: TGTGCCAGCAGCCACCGGGACAGGGGGAGCGAGCAGTACTTC

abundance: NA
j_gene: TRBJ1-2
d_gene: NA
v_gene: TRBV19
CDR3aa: CASTRTASNYGYTF
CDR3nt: TGTGCCAGTACCCGGACAGCTTCTAACTATGGCTACACCTTC

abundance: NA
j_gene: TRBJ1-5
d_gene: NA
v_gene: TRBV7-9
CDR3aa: CASGAGSNQPQHF
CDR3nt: TGTGCCAGCGGGGCAGGGTCAAATCAGCCCCAGCATTTT

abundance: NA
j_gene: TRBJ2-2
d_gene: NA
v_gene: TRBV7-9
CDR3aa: CASSLVQTGELFF
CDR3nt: TGTGCCAGCAGCTTAGTCCAGACCGGGGAGCTGTTTTTT

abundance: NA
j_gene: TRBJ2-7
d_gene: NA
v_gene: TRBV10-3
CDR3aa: CAISETRGRTYEQYF
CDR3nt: TGTGCCATCAGTGAGACCCGGGGCAGAACTTACGAGCAGTACTTC

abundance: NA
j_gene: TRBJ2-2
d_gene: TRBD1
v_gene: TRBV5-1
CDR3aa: CASSSDRQGNTGELFF
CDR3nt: TGCGCCAGCAGCTCGGACAGACAGGGGAACACCGGGGAGCTGTTTTTT

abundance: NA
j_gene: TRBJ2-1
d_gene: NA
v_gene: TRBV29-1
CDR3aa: CSVERSRQEQFF
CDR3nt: TGCAGCGTTGAGAGATCCAGGCAGGAGCAGTTCTTC

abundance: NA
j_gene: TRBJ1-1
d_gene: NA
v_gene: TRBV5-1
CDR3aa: CASSLWGRLNTEAFF
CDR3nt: TGCGCCAGCAGCTTGTGGGGCAGATTGAACACTGAAGCTTTCTTT

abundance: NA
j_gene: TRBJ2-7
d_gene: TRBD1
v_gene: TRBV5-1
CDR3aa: CASSPTGDPGGEQYF
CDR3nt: TGCGCCAGCAGCCCCACAGGGGACCCTGGGGGCGAGCAGTACTTC

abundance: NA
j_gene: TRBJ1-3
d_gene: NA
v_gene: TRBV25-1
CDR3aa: CASSTRTGNTIYF
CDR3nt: TGTGCCAGCAGTACCCGGACGGGAAACACCATATATTTT

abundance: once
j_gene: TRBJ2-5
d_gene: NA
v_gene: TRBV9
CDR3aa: CASSVGGSQETQYF
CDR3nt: TGTGCCAGCAGCGTAGGGGGCAGCCAAGAGACCCAGTACTTC

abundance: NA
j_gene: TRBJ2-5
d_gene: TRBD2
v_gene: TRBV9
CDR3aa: CASSVGGAQETQYF
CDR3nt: TGTGCCAGCAGCGTCGGGGGGGCACAAGAGACCCAGTACTTC

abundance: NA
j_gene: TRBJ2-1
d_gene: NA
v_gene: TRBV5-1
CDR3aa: CASSIGTVSYNEQFF
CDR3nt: TGCGCCAGCAGCATCGGTACAGTTAGTTACAATGAGCAGTTCTTC

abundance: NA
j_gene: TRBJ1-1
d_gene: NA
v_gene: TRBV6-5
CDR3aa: CASSPGHLAEAFF
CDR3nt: TGTGCCAGCAGCCCGGGACACCTCGCTGAAGCTTTCTTT

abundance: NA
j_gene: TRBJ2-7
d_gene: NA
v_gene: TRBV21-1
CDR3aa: CASSELAESYEQYF
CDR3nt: TGTGCCAGCAGCGAACTAGCGGAGTCGTACGAGCAGTACTTC

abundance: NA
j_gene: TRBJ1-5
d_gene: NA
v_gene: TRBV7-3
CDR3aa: CASSLTINQPQHF
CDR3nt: TGTGCCAGCAGCTTAACGATTAATCAGCCCCAGCATTTT

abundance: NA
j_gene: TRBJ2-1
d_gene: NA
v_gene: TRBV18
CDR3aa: CASSEGSSNEQFF
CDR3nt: TGTGCCAGCTCAGAGGGGTCCAGCAATGAGCAGTTCTTC

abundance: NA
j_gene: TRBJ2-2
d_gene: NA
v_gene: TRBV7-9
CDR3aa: CASSLGNSVTGELFF
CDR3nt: TGTGCCAGCAGCTTAGGAAACTCGGTCACCGGGGAGCTGTTTTTT

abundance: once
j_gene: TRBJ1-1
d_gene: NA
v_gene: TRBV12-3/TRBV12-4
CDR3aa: CASSLGPNTEAFF
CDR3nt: TGTGCCAGCAGTTTGGGTCCTAACACTGAAGCTTTCTTT

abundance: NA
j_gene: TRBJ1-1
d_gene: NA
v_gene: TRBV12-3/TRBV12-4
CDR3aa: CASTMGREAEAFF
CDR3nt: TGTGCCAGCACCATGGGTAGGGAGGCTGAAGCTTTCTTT

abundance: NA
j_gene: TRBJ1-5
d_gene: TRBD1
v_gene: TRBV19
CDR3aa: CASSIRTGGNQPQHF
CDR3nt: TGTGCCAGTAGTATTCGGACAGGGGGAAATCAGCCCCAGCATTTT

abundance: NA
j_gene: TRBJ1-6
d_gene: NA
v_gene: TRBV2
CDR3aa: CASRLNRANNSPLHF
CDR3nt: TGTGCCAGCAGACTGAACAGGGCCAATAATTCACCCCTCCACTTT